The following is a T cell receptor (beta chain) sequence with its context. Its antigen is unknown. V shed 4 bases, J shed 5 bases, and the junction held 7 bases outside the gene matches. This CDR3 spans 14 amino acids. Germline V gene sequence: CDR1 SGHVT, CDR2 SQSDAQ. These data belong to a study of graft-versus-host responses after intestinal transplantation. About the study: Every transplant recipient was induced with anti-thymocyte globulin, then maintained on tacrolimus and steroids for about three years. Notes on the study in general: Recipient-marrow GvH clones were detected, some having first appeared in ileum or blood.

Assay used: immunoSEQ multiplex PCR; TCRdb lists only in-frame clones, some missing. This table holds about 6,400 clones, 83% found once. Once graft tissue had been processed, intraepithelial and lamina propria lymphocytes were released. The source of this sequence is a human patient who received an intestinal transplant, so some T cells may come from the graft donor. The V gene is TRBV7-4, the J gene TRBJ2-5; TRBD1 matches 7 bases. The material sequenced was ileum tissue, taken approximately 290 days after intestinal transplant. The CDR3 is CASSSPTGKETQYF. CDR3 DNA: TGTGCCAGCAGCTCCCCGACAGGGAAGGAGACCCAGTACTTC. Using reference TRBV7-4 and TRBJ2-5 for the parts outside the CDR3, the full variable domain is GAGVSQSPRYKVAKRGRDVALRCDSISGHVTLYWYRQTLGQGSEVLTYSQSDAQRDKSGRPSGRFSAERPERSVSTLKIQRTEQGDSAVYLCASSSPTGKETQYFGPGTRLLVL.